This T cell receptor (beta chain) emerged from a study of cytomegalovirus exposure and HLA in healthy donors. Details on this clone: Antigen: not known.

General study points: Presence/absence analyses assumed roughly uniform sequencing depth across donors.

Germline V gene lookup returns CDR1 SGHVS and CDR2 FQNEAQ. Trimming removed 6 bases at V and 1 base at J, with 8 bases between. The CDR3 covers 13 residues. 13 Jbeta primers and 60 Vbeta primers were used for the PCR. Clones were sequenced by immunoSEQ multiplex PCR, and TCRdb holds only the in-frame ones, with some missing. The sample gives about 120,000 clones, roughly 80% of which show up once; approximately 11% is in the top ten. The sequence was collected from a man aged 30 to 39 in good health and CMV-seropositive. The chain couples TRBV7-8 to TRBJ2-3; possibly TRBD2 for D (6 bases). Sequencing was done on a sample of PBMCs. Written as DNA, the CDR3 is TGTGCCAGCAGGCGGGAACGCACAGATACGCAGTATTTT. It is translated as CASRRERTDTQYF.